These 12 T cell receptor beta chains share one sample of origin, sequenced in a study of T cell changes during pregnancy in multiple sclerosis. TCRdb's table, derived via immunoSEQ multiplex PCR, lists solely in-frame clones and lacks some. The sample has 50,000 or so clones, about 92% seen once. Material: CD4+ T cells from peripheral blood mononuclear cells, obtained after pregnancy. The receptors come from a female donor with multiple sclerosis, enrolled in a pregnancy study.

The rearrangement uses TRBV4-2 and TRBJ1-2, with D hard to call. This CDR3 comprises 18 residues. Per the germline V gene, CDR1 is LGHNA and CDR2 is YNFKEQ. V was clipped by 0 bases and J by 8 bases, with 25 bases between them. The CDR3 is CASSQDRVQGLSSGGYTF. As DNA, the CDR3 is TGTGCCAGCAGCCAAGATCGGGTCCAAGGACTCTCGTCGGGGGGCTACACCTTC.

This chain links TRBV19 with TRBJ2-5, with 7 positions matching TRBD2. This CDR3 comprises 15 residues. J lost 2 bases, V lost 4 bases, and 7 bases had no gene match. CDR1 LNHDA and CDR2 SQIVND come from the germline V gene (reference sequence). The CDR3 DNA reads TGTGCCAGTAGTAGCCGAGGCGGGGGTCAAGAGACCCAGTACTTC. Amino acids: CASSSRGGGQETQYF.

CDR3 DNA: TGTGCCAGCAGCGTAAGTGGCGGCACCGGGGAGCTGTTTTTT. It specifies CASSVSGGTGELFF. J is TRBJ2-2 and V is TRBV9; D uncertain. Trimming shortened V by 1 base and J by 4 bases, and 8 bases separated the two germline ends. Germline lookup yields CDR1 SGDLS and CDR2 YYNGEE. The length of the CDR3 is 14 residues.

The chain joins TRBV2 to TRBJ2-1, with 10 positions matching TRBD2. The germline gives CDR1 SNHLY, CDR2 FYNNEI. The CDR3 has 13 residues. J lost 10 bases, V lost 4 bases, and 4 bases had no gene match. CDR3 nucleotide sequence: TGTGCCAGCAGTGTGTCACTAGCGGGAGAGCAGTTCTTC. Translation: CASSVSLAGEQFF.

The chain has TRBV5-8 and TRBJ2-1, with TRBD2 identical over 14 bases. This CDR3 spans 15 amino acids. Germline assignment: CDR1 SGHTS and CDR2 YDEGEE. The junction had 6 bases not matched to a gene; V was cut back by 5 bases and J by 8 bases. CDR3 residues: CASRTRLAGGYEQFF. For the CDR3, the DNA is TGTGCCAGCAGGACTAGACTAGCGGGAGGGTATGAGCAGTTCTTC.

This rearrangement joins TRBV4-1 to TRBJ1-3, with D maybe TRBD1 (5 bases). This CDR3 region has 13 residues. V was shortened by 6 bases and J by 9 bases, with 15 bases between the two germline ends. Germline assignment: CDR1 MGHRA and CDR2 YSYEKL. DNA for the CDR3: TGCGCCAGCAGAGGGCAGGTGGACACCACCATATATTTT. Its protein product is CASRGQVDTTIYF.

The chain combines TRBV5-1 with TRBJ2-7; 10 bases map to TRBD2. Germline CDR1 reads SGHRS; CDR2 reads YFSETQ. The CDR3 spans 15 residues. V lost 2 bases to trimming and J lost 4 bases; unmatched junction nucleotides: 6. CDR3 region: CASSLQAGGLYEQYF. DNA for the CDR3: TGCGCCAGCAGCTTACAAGCGGGAGGGCTGTACGAGCAGTACTTC.

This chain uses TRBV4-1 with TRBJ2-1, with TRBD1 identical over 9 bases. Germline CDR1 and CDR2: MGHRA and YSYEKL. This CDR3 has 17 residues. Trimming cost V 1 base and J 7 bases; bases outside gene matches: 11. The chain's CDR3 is CASSQVFRDRVRNEQFF. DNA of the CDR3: TGCGCCAGCAGCCAAGTTTTCCGGGACAGGGTTAGAAATGAGCAGTTCTTC.

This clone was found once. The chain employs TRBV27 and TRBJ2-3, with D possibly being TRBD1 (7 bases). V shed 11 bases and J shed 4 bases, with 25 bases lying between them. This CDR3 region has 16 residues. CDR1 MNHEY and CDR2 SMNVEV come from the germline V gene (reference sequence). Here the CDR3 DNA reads TGTGCCTCCCGCCAGGGGGGCGGGTTGAGGGCAGATACGCAGTATTTT. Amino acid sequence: CASRQGGGLRADTQYF.

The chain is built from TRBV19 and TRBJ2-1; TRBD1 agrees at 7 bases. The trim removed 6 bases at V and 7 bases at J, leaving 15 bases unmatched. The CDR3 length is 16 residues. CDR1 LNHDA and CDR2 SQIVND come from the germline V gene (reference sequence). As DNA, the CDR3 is TGTGCCAGTAGGCCCAGCACCGGGACAGCAACGAATGAGCAGTTCTTC. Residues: CASRPSTGTATNEQFF.

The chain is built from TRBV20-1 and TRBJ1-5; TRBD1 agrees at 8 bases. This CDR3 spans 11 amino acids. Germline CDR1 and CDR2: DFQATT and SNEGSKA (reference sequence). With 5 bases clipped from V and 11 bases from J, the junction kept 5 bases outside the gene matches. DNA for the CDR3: TGCAGTGCTTCCACAGGGGGGGCCCAGCATTTT. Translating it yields CSASTGGAQHF.

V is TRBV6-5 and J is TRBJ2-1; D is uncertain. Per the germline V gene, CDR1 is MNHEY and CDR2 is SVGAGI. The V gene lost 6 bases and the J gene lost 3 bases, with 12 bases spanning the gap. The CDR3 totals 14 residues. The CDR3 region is CASSSPASYNEQFF. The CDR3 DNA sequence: TGTGCCAGCAGCTCCCCCGCTAGCTACAATGAGCAGTTCTTC.